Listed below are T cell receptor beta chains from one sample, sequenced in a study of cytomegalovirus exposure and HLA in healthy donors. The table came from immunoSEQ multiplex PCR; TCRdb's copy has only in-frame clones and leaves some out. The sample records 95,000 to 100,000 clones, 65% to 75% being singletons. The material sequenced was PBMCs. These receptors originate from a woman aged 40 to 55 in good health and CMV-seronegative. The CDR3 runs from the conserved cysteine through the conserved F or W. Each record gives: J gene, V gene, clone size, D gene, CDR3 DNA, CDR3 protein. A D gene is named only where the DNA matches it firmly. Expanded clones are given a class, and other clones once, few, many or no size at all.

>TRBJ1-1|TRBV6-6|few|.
TGTGCCAGCAGTAGGGCGGGTGGCACTGAAGCTTTCTTT
CASSRAGGTEAFF
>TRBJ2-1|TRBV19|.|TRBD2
TGTGCCAGCAGCCCGACTAGCGGCCAGGAGATCTACAATGAGCAGTTCTTC
CASSPTSGQEIYNEQFF
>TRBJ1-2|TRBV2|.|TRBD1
TGTGCCAGCAGTGAGGGGGGACAGGGCCTCTATGGCTACACCTTC
CASSEGGQGLYGYTF
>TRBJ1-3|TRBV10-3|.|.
TGTGCCATCACTCCCGCAGGGACATCTGGAAACACCATATATTTT
CAITPAGTSGNTIYF
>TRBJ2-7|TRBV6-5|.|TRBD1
TGTGCCAGCCCGGGACAGGGTCTCTCCTACGAGCAGTACTTC
CASPGQGLSYEQYF
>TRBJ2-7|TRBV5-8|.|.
TGTGCCAGCAGCTTGGCCCGGGTCCGGGACGAGCAGTACTTC
CASSLARVRDEQYF
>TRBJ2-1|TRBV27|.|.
TGTGCCAGCAGTCCCGGGAGCTCCTACAATGAGCAGTTCTTC
CASSPGSSYNEQFF
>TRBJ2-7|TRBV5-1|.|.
TGCGCCAGCAGCCTATGGACATTAGACTACGAGCAGTACTTC
CASSLWTLDYEQYF
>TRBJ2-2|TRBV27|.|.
TGTGCCACGACGTCTGCGGGGGCTCCGAACACCGGGGAGCTGTTTTTT
CATTSAGAPNTGELFF
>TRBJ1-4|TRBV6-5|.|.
TGTGCCAGCAGCCTTTTGCGGGGGGATGAAAAACTGTTTTTT
CASSLLRGDEKLFF
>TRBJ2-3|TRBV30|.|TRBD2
TGTGCCTGGACCAGCGGGACTAGCACAGATACGCAGTATTTT
CAWTSGTSTDTQYF
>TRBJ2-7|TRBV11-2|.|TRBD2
TGTGCCAGCACACGGGACTATGCCTACGAGCAGTACTTC
CASTRDYAYEQYF
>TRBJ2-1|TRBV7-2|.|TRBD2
TGTGCCAGCAGCCCACTAGCGGGGGCATACAATGAGCAGTTCTTC
CASSPLAGAYNEQFF
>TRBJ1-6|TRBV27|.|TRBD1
TGTGCCAGCAGTTCCGGGACAGGGTATTCACCCCTCCACTTT
CASSSGTGYSPLHF
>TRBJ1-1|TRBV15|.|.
TGTGCCACCAGCAGCGACAGGAACACTGAAGCTTTCTTT
CATSSDRNTEAFF
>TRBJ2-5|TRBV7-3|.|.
TGTGCCAGCAGCTTAAGTGTGGACAGCCAAGAGACCCAGTACTTC
CASSLSVDSQETQYF
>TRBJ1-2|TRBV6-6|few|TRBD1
TGTGCCAGCAGTTCCTGGGACAGCCCAGCCTTAGGCTACACCTTC
CASSSWDSPALGYTF
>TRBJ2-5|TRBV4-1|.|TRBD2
TGCGCCAGCAGCCTACCGAACCGACTAGCGGGAGAAGAGACCCAGTACTTC
CASSLPNRLAGEETQYF
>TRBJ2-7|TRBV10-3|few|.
TGTGCCATCAGTTTCCGGGGTTCTAGCGAGCAGTACTTC
CAISFRGSSEQYF
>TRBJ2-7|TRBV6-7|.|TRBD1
TGTGCCAGCAGTTACTCGGGACAGGGGTACGAGCAGTACTTC
CASSYSGQGYEQYF
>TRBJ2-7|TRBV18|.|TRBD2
TGTGCCAGCTCACCGGGTCCTCGGGGGACTAGAGCTTACGAGCAGTACTTC
CASSPGPRGTRAYEQYF
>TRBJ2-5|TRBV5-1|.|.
TGCGCCAGCAGCGGGGCACAGGGCTCCCAAGAGACCCAGTACTTC
CASSGAQGSQETQYF
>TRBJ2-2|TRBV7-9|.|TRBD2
TGTTCCAGCGCCGGGACTAGCGGGGGTATTAGTAACACCGGGGAGCTGTTTTTT
CSSAGTSGGISNTGELFF
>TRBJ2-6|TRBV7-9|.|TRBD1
TGTGCCAGTCCCCCCCCCAGGGGGCCTGGAGGGGCCAACGTCCTGACTTTC
CASPPPRGPGGANVLTF
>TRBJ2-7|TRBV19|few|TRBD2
TGTGCCACTTCGACTAGCGGGAGGTCCCCACGCTACGAGCAGTACTTC
CATSTSGRSPRYEQYF
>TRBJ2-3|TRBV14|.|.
TGTGCCAGCAGCCAAGTACTAGCCGTTACAGATACGCAGTATTTT
CASSQVLAVTDTQYF
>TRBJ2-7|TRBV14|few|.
TGTGCCAGCAGCCAAGATCTAAGAGACGAGCAGTACTTC
CASSQDLRDEQYF
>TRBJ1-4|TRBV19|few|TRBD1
TGTGCCAGTAGTATCGGACAGGGGGCCCTAAATGAAAAACTGTTTTTT
CASSIGQGALNEKLFF
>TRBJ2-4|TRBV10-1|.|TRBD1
TGCGCCAGCAGTGCCGGGACAGGGGGCAGGGACATTCAGTACTTC
CASSAGTGGRDIQYF
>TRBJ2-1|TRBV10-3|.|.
TGTGCCATCAGTGAGTGGACTGGATCCAATGAGCAGTTCTTC
CAISEWTGSNEQFF
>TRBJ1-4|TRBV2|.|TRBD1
TGTGCCAGCAGAGAGACAGGGGTTCTCGAAAAACTGTTTTTT
CASRETGVLEKLFF
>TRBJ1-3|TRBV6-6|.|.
TGTGCCAGCAAGCTACAAGGACAAGCCTCTGGAAACACCATATATTTT
CASKLQGQASGNTIYF
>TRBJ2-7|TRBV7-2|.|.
TGTGCCAGCAGCTTAATTGTGGGGGCAGGGGAGCAGTACTTC
CASSLIVGAGEQYF
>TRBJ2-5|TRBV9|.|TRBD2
TGTGCCAGCAGCGTAGATTTAAATCCGGGGGGAGGCCAGTACTTC
CASSVDLNPGGGQYF
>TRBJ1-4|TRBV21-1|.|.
TGTGCCAGCATCAACGTAGGCCGTAGGAGTTATAATGAAAAACTGTTTTTT
CASINVGRRSYNEKLFF
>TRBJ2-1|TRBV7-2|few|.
TGTGCCAGCAGCTCTGTGGGGCCGGTCAATGAGCAGTTCTTC
CASSSVGPVNEQFF
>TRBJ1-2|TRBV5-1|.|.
TGCGCCAGCAGCTTGGGACTTACTGGCTACACCTTC
CASSLGLTGYTF
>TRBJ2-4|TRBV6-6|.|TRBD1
TGTGCCAGCAGTCTGGACAGGGGGGACGACATTCAGTACTTC
CASSLDRGDDIQYF
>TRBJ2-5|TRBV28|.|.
TGTGCCAGCAGTCCATCTGACAGAGAAGAGACCCAGTACTTC
CASSPSDREETQYF
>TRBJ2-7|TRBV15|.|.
TGTGCCACCTCCTTGGGCTTCTACGAGCAGTACTTC
CATSLGFYEQYF
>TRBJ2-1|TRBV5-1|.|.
TGCGCCAGCAGATTGGAGGGAGGTGAGCAGTTCTTC
CASRLEGGEQFF
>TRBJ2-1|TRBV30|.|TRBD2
TGTGCCTGGAACCCATTGACTAGCGGACAATACAATGAGCAGTTCTTC
CAWNPLTSGQYNEQFF
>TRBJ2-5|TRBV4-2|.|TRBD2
TGTGCCAGCAGCCAAGATCCGACTAGCCGGTTGGAGACCCAGTACTTC
CASSQDPTSRLETQYF
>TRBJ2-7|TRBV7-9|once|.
TGTTCCAGCAGCTTAGGGTTCGGAGCATCCTACGAGCAGTACTTC
CSSSLGFGASYEQYF
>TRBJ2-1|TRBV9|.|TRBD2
TGTGCCAGCAGCGTGGTTGCGGGAGAGGCTGAGCAGTTCTTC
CASSVVAGEAEQFF
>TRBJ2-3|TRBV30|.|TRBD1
TGTGCGCACAACAGGGGGCGAGGAGATACGCAGTATTTT
CAHNRGRGDTQYF
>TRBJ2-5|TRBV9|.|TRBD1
TGTGCCAGCAGCGGGACAGGCGGGGAGACCCAGTACTTC
CASSGTGGETQYF
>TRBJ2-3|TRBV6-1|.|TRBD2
TGTGCCAGCAATTTAGCGGGGGGAAGCACAGATACGCAGTATTTT
CASNLAGGSTDTQYF
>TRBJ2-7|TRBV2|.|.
TGTGCCAGCAAGTGGAGCGCCGAGGCGGGCTCCTACGAGCAGTACTTC
CASKWSAEAGSYEQYF
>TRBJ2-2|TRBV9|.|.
TGTGCCAGCAGCGTAGTCGGGTCCTCGGCCGGGGAGCTGTTTTTT
CASSVVGSSAGELFF
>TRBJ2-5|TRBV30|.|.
TGTGCCTGGAGTAGTAATTCGTTTGCTAGTCGGGAGACCCAGTACTTC
CAWSSNSFASRETQYF
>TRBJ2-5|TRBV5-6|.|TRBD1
TGTGCCAGCGGAATGACAGGGGCGGAGACCCAGTACTTC
CASGMTGAETQYF
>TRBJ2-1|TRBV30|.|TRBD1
TGTGCCTGGAGTCTTGGACAGGGGGTGAGATACAATGAGCAGTTCTTC
CAWSLGQGVRYNEQFF
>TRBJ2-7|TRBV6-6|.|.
TGTGCCAGCAGTCCGGGCGGGGACAGCTCCTACGAGCAGTACTTC
CASSPGGDSSYEQYF